The present entry profiles one T cell receptor (beta chain) with its context. Its specificity is unknown. The gene names given are mouse names. Data came from immunoSEQ multiplex PCR; TCRdb stores just in-frame clones and leaves some out. The table has 1,500 to 2,000 clones, around 45% seen once. This specimen comes from a study of tissue T cells after allogeneic stem cell transplantation. Study findings and constraints: Limitations included a small, clinically heterogeneous cohort and limited sampling depth. Anatomically similar tissues had similar TCR repertoires within each patient. Which tissue TCRs were alloreactive or antigen-specific was not determined. Some clones might be persisting host cells.

The time point: mouse harvest day 14 after allogeneic transplant. The graft held 10^6 splenic CD5+ T cells and 10^7 T-cell-depleted bone marrow cells. Tissues came from B6→BALB/c major-mismatch GVHD mice at day 7 or 14. Source material: spleen. This TCR was recovered from a female BALB/c mouse given C57BL/6 T cells with graft-versus-host disease after an allogeneic hematopoietic cell transplant.

CDR3 bases read: TGTGCCAGCAGTCCCACCCCTTCTGGAAATACGCTCTAT. Amino acid sequence: CASSPTPSGNTLY. The entire CDR3 protein is CASSPTPSGNTLYF. J is TRBJ1-3 and V is TRBV26; D uncertain. The read halts 1 residue ahead of the CDR3 end, with the missing end drawn from the germline J gene. CDR3 length equals 14 residues. Trimming cost V 4 bases and J 0 bases, with 7 bases left between them. Germline assignment: CDR1 KGHPV and CDR2 FQNQEV (reference sequence).